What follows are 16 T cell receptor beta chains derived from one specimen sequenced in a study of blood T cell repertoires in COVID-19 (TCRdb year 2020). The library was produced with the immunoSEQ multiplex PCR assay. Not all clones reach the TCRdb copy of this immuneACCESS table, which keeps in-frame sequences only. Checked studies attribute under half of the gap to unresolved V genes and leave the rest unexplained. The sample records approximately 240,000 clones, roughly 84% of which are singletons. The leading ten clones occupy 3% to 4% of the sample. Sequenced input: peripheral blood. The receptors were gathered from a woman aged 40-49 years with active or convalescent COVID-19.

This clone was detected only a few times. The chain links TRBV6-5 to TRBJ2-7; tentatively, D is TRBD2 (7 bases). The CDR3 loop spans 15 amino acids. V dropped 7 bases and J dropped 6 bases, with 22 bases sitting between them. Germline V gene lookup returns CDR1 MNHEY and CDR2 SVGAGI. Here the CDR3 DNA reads TGTGCCAGCACTGGAGGGGGAGGGGGTACGGGCGAGCAGTACTTC. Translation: CASTGGGGGTGEQYF.

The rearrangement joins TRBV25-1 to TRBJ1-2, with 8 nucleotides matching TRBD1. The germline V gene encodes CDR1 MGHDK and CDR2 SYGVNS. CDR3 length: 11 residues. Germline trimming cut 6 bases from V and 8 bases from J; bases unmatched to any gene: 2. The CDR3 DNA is TGTGCCAGCAGGACAGGGGAAGGCTACACCTTC. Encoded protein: CASRTGEGYTF.

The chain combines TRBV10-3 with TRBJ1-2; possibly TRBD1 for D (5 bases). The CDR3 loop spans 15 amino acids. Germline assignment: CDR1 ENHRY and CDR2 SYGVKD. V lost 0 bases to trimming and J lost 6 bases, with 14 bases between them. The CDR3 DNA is TGTGCCATCAGTGAGTCGGGGGGTGGGTCGAATGGCTACACCTTC. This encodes CAISESGGGSNGYTF.

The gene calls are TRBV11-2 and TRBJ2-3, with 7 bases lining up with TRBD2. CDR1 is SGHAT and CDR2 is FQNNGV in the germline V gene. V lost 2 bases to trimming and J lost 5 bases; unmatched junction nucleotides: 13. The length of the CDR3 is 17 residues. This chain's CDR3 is CASSLIPGNAGVDTQYF. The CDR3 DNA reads TGTGCCAGCAGCTTAATTCCGGGGAATGCGGGGGTAGATACGCAGTATTTT.

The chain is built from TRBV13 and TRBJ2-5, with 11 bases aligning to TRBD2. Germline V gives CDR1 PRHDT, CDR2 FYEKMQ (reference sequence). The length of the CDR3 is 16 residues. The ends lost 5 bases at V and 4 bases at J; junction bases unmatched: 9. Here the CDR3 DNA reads TGTGCCAGCAGCCCTAGCGGGGGGAGTGGGTCAGAGACCCAGTACTTC. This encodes CASSPSGGSGSETQYF.

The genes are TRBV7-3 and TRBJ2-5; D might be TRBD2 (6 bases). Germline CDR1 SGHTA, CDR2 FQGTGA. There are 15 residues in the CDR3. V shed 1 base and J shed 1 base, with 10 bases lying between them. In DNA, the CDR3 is TGTGCCAGCAGCTTAAGCGGGGCCAGCCAAGAGACCCAGTACTTC. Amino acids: CASSLSGASQETQYF.

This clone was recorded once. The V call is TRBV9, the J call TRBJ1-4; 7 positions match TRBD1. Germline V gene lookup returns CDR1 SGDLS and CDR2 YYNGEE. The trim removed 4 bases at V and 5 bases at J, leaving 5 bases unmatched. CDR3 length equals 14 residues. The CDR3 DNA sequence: TGTGCCAGCAGCCGACAGGGTTCCAATGAAAAACTGTTTTTT. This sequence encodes CASSRQGSNEKLFF.

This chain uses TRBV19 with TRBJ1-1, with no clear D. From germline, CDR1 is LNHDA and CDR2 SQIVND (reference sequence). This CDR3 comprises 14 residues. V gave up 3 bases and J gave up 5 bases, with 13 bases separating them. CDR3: CASSMERGLTEAFF. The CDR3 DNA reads TGTGCCAGTAGTATGGAGAGAGGTTTGACTGAAGCTTTCTTT.

In DNA form, the CDR3 reads TGTGCCAGCAGCCCAAGACAGGGGGACACAGATACGCAGTATTTT. Its protein is CASSPRQGDTDTQYF. The chain carries TRBV9 and TRBJ2-3; TRBD1 agrees at 9 bases. V shed 4 bases, J shed 2 bases, and the junction held 5 bases outside the gene matches. This CDR3 has 15 amino acids. The germline CDR1 and CDR2 sequences are SGDLS and YYNGEE.

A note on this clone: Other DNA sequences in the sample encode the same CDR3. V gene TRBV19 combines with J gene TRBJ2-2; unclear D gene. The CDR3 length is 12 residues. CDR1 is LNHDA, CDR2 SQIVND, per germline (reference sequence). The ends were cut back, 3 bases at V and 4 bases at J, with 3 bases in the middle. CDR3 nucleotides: TGTGCCAGTAGTATTCGCACCGGGGAGCTGTTTTTT. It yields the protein CASSIRTGELFF.

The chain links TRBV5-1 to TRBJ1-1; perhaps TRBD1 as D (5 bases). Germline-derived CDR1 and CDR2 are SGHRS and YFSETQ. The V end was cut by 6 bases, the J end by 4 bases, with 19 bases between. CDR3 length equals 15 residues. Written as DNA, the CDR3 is TGCGCCAGCAACCCCCGGTGGGGGGGTAGCACTGAAGCTTTCTTT. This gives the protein CASNPRWGGSTEAFF.

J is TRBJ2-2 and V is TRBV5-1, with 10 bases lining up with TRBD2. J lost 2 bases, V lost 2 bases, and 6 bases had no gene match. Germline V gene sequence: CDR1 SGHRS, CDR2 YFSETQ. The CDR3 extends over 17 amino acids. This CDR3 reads CASSFLAGDPNTGELFF. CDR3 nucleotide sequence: TGCGCCAGCAGCTTCCTAGCGGGGGACCCCAACACCGGGGAGCTGTTTTTT.

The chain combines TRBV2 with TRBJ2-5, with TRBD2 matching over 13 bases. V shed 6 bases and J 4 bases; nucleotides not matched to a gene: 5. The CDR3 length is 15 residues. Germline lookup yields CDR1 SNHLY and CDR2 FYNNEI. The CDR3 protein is CASRTSGGPGETQYF. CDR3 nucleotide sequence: TGTGCCAGCAGGACTAGCGGGGGGCCGGGAGAGACCCAGTACTTC.

The CDR3 nucleotides are TGTGCCTGGAGGAGGGGGACAGGGAACTCTGGGGCCAACGTCCTGACTTTC. Residues: CAWRRGTGNSGANVLTF. This rearrangement joins TRBV30 to TRBJ2-6; 9 bases map to TRBD1. Germline trimming cut 3 bases from V and 0 bases from J; bases unmatched to any gene: 6. The CDR3 extends over 17 amino acids. Germline lookup yields CDR1 GTSNPN and CDR2 SVGIG (reference sequence).

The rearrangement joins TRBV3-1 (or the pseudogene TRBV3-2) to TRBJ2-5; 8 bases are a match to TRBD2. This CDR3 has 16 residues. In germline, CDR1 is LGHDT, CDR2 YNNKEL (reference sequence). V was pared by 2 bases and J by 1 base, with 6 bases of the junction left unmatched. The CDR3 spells CASSQNDAGGQETQYF. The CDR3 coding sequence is TGTGCCAGCAGCCAAAATGATGCGGGGGGCCAAGAGACCCAGTACTTC.

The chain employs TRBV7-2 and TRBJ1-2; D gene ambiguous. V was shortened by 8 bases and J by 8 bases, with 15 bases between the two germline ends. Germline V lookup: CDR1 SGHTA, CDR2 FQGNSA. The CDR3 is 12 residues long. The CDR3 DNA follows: TGTGCCAGCGCTTTCTTAGACTGGGGCTACACCTTC. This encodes CASAFLDWGYTF.